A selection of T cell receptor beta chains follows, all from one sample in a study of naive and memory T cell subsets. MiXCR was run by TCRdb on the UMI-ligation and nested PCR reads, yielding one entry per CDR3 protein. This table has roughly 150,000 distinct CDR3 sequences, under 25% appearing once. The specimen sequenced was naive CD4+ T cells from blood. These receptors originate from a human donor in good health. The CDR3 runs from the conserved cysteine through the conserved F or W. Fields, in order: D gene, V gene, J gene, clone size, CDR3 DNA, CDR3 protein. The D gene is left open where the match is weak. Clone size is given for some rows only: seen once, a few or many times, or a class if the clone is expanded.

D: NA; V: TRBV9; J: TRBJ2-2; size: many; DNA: TGTGCCAGCAGCGTAGCAGCCGAGACCGGGGAGCTGTTTTTT; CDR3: CASSVAAETGELFF
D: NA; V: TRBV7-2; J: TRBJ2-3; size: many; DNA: TGTGCCAGCAGCTTAGCTAGGGATACGCAGTATTTT; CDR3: CASSLARDTQYF
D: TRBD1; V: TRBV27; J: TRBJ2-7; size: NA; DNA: TGTGCCAGCAGTTTATATGGTACAGGGGTAGGGAGCTCCTACGAGCAGTACTTC; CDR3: CASSLYGTGVGSSYEQYF
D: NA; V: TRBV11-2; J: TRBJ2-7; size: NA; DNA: TGTGCCAGCAGCTTAACCCCCAGGGTCGGCGAGCAGTACTTC; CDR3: CASSLTPRVGEQYF
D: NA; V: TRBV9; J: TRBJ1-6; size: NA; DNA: TGTGCCAGCAGCGTTGGAGGGACTGGGGTCGATTCACCCCTCCACTTT; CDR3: CASSVGGTGVDSPLHF
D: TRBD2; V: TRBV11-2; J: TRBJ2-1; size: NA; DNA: TGTGCCAGCAGCCCTAAGCGGGAGGGCCTCTACAATGAGCAGTTCTTC; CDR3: CASSPKREGLYNEQFF
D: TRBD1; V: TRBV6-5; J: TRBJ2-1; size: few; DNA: TGTGCCAGCAGTTACGTCCGAGGGGGCAGGAATGAGCAGTTCTTC; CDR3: CASSYVRGGRNEQFF
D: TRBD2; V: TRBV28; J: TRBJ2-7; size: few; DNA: TGTGCCAGCGACGGACTAGTCTATCGCGAGCAGTACTTC; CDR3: CASDGLVYREQYF
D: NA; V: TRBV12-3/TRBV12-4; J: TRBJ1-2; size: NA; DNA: TGTGCCAGCAGGAAGATAGGCGGCTACACCTTC; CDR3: CASRKIGGYTF
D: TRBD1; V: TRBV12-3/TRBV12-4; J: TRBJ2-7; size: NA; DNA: TGTGCCAGCACCTACTCGGACAGGCCGGGGGAGCAGTACTTC; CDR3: CASTYSDRPGEQYF
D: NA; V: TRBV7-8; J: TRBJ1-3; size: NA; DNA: TGTGCCAGCAGCTACGGGGGACGCTGGGGGGAAGGAAACACCATATATTTT; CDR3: CASSYGGRWGEGNTIYF
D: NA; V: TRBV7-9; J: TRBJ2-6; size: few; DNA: TGTGCCAGCAGCTTAAGGGCAGTGGAAGGGGCCAACGTCCTGACTTTC; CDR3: CASSLRAVEGANVLTF
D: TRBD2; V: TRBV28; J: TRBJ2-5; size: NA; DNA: TGTGCCAGCAGCCTAACTAGCGGCGCCCAGTACTTC; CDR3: CASSLTSGAQYF
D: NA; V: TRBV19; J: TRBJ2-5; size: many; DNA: TGTGCCAGTAGTATTTCACACGGTGGGAAGACCCAGTACTTC; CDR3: CASSISHGGKTQYF
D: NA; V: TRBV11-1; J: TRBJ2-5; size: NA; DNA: TGTGCCAGCAGGCGGGGCGACCAAGAGACCCAGTACTTC; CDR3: CASRRGDQETQYF
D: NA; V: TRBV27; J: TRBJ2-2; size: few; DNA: TGTGCCAGCAGTTTGTCGCGGCACACCGGGGAGCTGTTTTTT; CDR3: CASSLSRHTGELFF
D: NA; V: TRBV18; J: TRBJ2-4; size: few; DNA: TGTGCCAGCTCCGTCCCGGGACTCGGACTAGCCAAAAACATTCAGTACTTC; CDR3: CASSVPGLGLAKNIQYF